What follows are 2 T cell receptor beta chains derived from one specimen sequenced in a study of regulatory T cells in long-lasting Graves disease. Investigators prepared the TCR beta libraries by applying iRepertoire HTBI primers and Arm-PCR of CDR3 regions. TCRdb re-analysed the multiplex PCR reads in MiXCR, keeping a single row per CDR3 protein. The profile shows over 350,000 distinct CDR3 sequences, more than 20% of them singletons. Described time point: persistent/refractory GD, antithyroid drugs over 5 years with positive TRAb. The TCR library was made from RNA extracted from PBMCs. The sample in question was peripheral blood mononuclear cells (PBMCs), obtained when the disease was refractory, from a patient treated with antithyroid drugs. Every receptor here comes from a female donor with Graves disease.

This clonotype was recorded a few times. This chain connects TRBV30 to TRBJ2-7; D perhaps matches TRBD1 (6 bases). This CDR3 region has 13 residues. V was trimmed by 3 bases and J by 4 bases, leaving 13 bases between them. From germline, CDR1 is GTSNPN and CDR2 SVGIG (reference sequence). The CDR3 sequence: CAWRIQGTYEQYF. The CDR3 coding sequence is TGTGCCTGGAGGATACAGGGTACATACGAGCAGTACTTC.

There are a few counts of this clonotype. The chain links TRBV10-3 to TRBJ1-5; TRBD1 is a possible D gene (5 bases). Germline V CDR1 and CDR2: ENHRY, SYGVKD. This CDR3 has 15 residues. The V end was cut by 6 bases, the J end by 0 bases, with 12 bases between. The CDR3 DNA follows: TGTGCCATCAGGGAAGGGGTCTATAGCAATCAGCCCCAGCATTTT. Translating it yields CAIREGVYSNQPQHF.